The T cell receptor beta chain described here comes from a study of post-analysis software for immune sequencing data. Study-level points and caveats: Multiple sclerosis patients had significantly lower normalized Chao1 diversity than controls. Controls had lower frequencies than patients of roughly five TRBV segments, which included TRBV5-6, TRBV5-1 and TRBV20-1.

The TCR beta cDNA libraries contained unique molecular identifiers. The authors obtained 500,000 to 600,000 cDNA molecules from roughly 1 to 10 million T cells. TCRdb called the PCR reads again in MiXCR, with one record for every CDR3 protein. The sample has 700,000 to 900,000 distinct CDR3 sequences; roughly 50% are singletons. CDR1 and CDR2 from the germline V gene are SGHTA and FQGNSA. The CDR3 covers 17 residues. As concerns this clonotype: Its antigen is still unknown.

The clonotype originates from a girl aged 5 to 17 with multiple sclerosis. The rearrangement links TRBV7-2 to TRBJ2-7, with 9 bases matching TRBD2. The better agreement between TRBJ2-5 and the DNA end casts doubt on the J call. Sequencing was done on a sample of blood. CDR3: CASSLEVSGSSRETQYF. CDR3 coding DNA: TGTGCCAGCAGCTTAGAGGTTAGCGGGAGTTCTCGAGAGACCCAGTACTTC.